The clone carrying this TCR beta chain was picked up a small number of times. Its antigen is unidentified. This entry is derived from a study of breast tumors, draining lymph nodes, adjacent tissues. Trimming removed 1 base at V and 4 bases at J, with 12 bases between. The CDR3 is 16 residues long. Germline CDR1 SGHKS, CDR2 YYEKEE (reference sequence). TCRdb ran MiXCR on the multiplex PCR reads and lists one entry per CDR3 protein. The data hold around 130,000 distinct CDR3 sequences, with less than 25% observed a single time. The lymph nodes were axillary draining lymph nodes from breast cancer patients. General study findings and limits: That most tumor T cells come from lymph nodes remained unproven. Tumor repertoires ranked between lymph nodes and nontumor tissue in diversity, with V and J gene preferences.

The receptor comes from a female donor with breast cancer. Some clones in this sample may be carry-over from other donors' samples. The chain links TRBV5-5 to TRBJ1-6; the D gene is possibly TRBD1 (5 bases). Material: axillary lymph node tissue. CDR3: CASSLRWDGYNSPLHF. The CDR3 DNA sequence: TGTGCCAGCAGCTTGAGGTGGGACGGTTATAATTCACCCCTCCACTTT.